Each of the 20 T cell receptor beta chains below was sequenced from the same sample in a study of T-cell reconstitution after alpha-beta-depleted transplantation in children. The TCRbeta library incorporated unique molecular identifiers. MiXCR, applied by TCRdb to the PCR reads, yields one record per CDR3 protein. The table lists about 110,000 distinct CDR3 sequences, around 6.4% of them singletons. The starting material was PBMCs, mostly from graft donor cells, obtained 360 days after TCRalphabeta/CD19-depleted stem cell transplant. The origin of the receptors is a male patient between 2 and 10 years old who had a stem cell transplant for acute lymphoblastic leukemia, so the T cells may come from the graft donor.

The gene calls are TRBV20-1 and TRBJ1-1, with D unresolved. CDR3 length: 14 residues. Germline values: CDR1 DFQATT, CDR2 SNEGSKA (reference sequence). V lost 2 bases and J 2 bases, leaving 12 bases between the germline ends. The CDR3 loop reads CSARPLGSNTEAFF. The CDR3 nucleotides are TGCAGTGCTAGACCACTCGGGAGTAACACTGAAGCTTTCTTT.

The chain joins TRBV28 to TRBJ2-1; 12 nucleotides align to TRBD2. Trimming cost V 2 bases and J 4 bases; bases outside gene matches: 3. Germline V gene lookup returns CDR1 MDHEN and CDR2 SYDVKM. This CDR3 is built from 16 residues. The CDR3 coding sequence is TGTGCCAGCAGTTTAACTAGCGGGAGGAATTACAATGAGCAGTTCTTC. The encoded protein is CASSLTSGRNYNEQFF.

This clonotype was observed many times. The chain has TRBV7-8 and TRBJ1-3; no clear D. The CDR3 has 15 amino acids. The V gene's germline CDR1 is SGHVS and CDR2 FQNEAQ. The V end lost 0 bases, the J end lost 4 bases, and 10 bases lay between the germline ends. In DNA form, the CDR3 reads TGTGCCAGCAGCTTAGCGGCTGCGGCCGGAAACACCATATATTTT. It is translated as CASSLAAAAGNTIYF.

This clonotype has at least ten counts. This chain joins TRBV28 and TRBJ1-5; D is possibly TRBD1 (6 bases). The germline V gene encodes CDR1 MDHEN and CDR2 SYDVKM. The length of the CDR3 is 14 residues. Trimming removed 11 bases from V and 3 bases from J, with 17 bases in between. CDR3 bases: TGTGCCCATGGTGGACAGAAGTTCAATCAGCCCCAGCATTTT. Translated, it gives CAHGGQKFNQPQHF.

This clonotype occurred many times. The J gene is TRBJ2-1, the V gene TRBV4-3, with D possibly being TRBD1 (5 bases). From germline, CDR1 is LGHNA and CDR2 YSLEER. The CDR3 consists of 15 residues. V was trimmed by 0 bases and J by 4 bases, leaving 10 bases between them. DNA for the CDR3: TGCGCCAGCAGCCAAGATAACAGGCTGTACAATGAGCAGTTCTTC. As protein: CASSQDNRLYNEQFF.

The chain has TRBV6-5 and TRBJ1-6; D might be TRBD1 (6 bases). From germline, CDR1 is MNHEY and CDR2 SVGAGI. The CDR3 sequence is 11 residues long. V dropped 6 bases and J dropped 14 bases, with 11 bases sitting between them. The CDR3 loop is CASRGQGTLHF. As DNA, the CDR3 is TGTGCCAGCAGGGGACAAGGAACCCTCCACTTT.

As concerns this clonotype: A much larger clone lies one base from this, so it may be a read error. The CDR3 loop reads CCARWVNSPLHF. CDR3 in DNA: TGCTGTGCGAGGTGGGTCAATTCACCCCTCCACTTT. The J gene is TRBJ1-6, the V gene TRBV20-1, with D unresolved. The CDR3 has 12 amino acids. CDR1 is DFQATT and CDR2 is SNEGSKA in the germline V gene (reference sequence).

Many counts were recorded for this clonotype. The rearrangement uses TRBV3-1 and TRBJ2-1; possibly TRBD2 for D (5 bases). The V gene's germline CDR1 is LGHDT and CDR2 YNNKEL (reference sequence). The CDR3 runs 14 residues. Trimming stripped 1 base from V and 4 bases from J, with 8 bases between. CDR3 DNA: TGTGCCAGCAGCCAAGCGGAGGTGTACAATGAGCAGTTCTTC. Protein: CASSQAEVYNEQFF.

This clonotype was observed a handful of times. The chain links TRBV24-1 to TRBJ2-2, with a weak D call TRBD2 (5 bases). The V gene lost 7 bases and the J gene lost 8 bases, with 13 bases spanning the gap. CDR3 length: 13 residues. The germline V gene encodes CDR1 KGHDR and CDR2 SFDVKD. Here the CDR3 reads CATSAGGRGELFF. The CDR3 bases are TGTGCCACCAGCGCCGGAGGCAGGGGGGAGCTGTTTTTT.

The chain uses TRBV5-1 and TRBJ2-1; D possibly corresponds to TRBD2 (6 bases). The CDR3 has 16 residues. Trimming pared 3 bases from V and 4 bases from J, leaving 17 bases between. Germline CDR1 reads SGHRS; CDR2 reads YFSETQ. CDR3 sequence: CASSSEGPWVYNEQFF. CDR3 in DNA: TGCGCCAGCAGCTCGGAGGGCCCGTGGGTGTACAATGAGCAGTTCTTC. The variable domain in full, completed from reference TRBV5-1 and TRBJ2-1, reads KAGVTQTPRYLIKTRGQQVTLSCSPISGHRSVSWYQQTPGQGLQFLFEYFSETQRNKGNFPGRFSGRQFSNSRSEMNVSTLELGDSALYLCASSSEGPWVYNEQFFGPGTRLTVL.

This clonotype occurred once. The chain is built from TRBV7-9 and TRBJ2-7; D perhaps matches TRBD2 (6 bases). V shed 3 bases and J shed 0 bases, with 15 bases lying between them. Germline CDR1 is SEHNR and CDR2 is FQNEAQ (reference sequence). The CDR3 runs to 16 residues. CDR3 sequence (DNA): TGTGCCAGCAGCTTCCCGGCTAGCGCCAGCTCCTACGAGCAGTACTTC. The encoded protein is CASSFPASASSYEQYF.

This clonotype was picked up a small number of times. The chain couples TRBV6-1 to TRBJ2-1, with 13 bases identical to TRBD2. This CDR3 spans 15 amino acids. From germline, CDR1 is MNHNS and CDR2 SASEGT. J lost 7 bases, V lost 6 bases, and 6 bases had no gene match. This CDR3 is CASRALAGGLNEQFF. The CDR3 DNA reads as TGTGCCAGCAGAGCACTAGCGGGGGGGCTAAATGAGCAGTTCTTC.

Many counts were recorded for this clonotype. The rearrangement uses TRBV4-3 and TRBJ2-2; possible D gene TRBD2, 6 bases. Germline-derived CDR1 and CDR2 are LGHNA and YSLEER. Trimming took 2 bases from V and 3 from J, leaving 13 bases between them. The CDR3 is 16 residues long. The CDR3 reads CASSQRREVYTGELFF. CDR3 in DNA: TGCGCCAGCAGCCAAAGAAGGGAGGTGTACACCGGGGAGCTGTTTTTT.

This clonotype has ten or more counts. The rearrangement links TRBV5-1 to TRBJ1-6; D is unresolved. The V end was cut by 1 base, the J end by 9 bases, with 11 bases between. Germline loops: CDR1 SGHRS, CDR2 YFSETQ. CDR3 length: 14 residues. The CDR3 region is CASSLPGLGSPLHF. Written as DNA, the CDR3 is TGCGCCAGCAGCTTGCCCGGCCTGGGTTCACCCCTCCACTTT.

The genes are TRBV5-5 and TRBJ1-4; D is undetermined. The germline V and J ends were trimmed by 3 bases and 7 bases, with 19 bases remaining between them. The CDR3 sequence is 16 residues long. CDR1 and CDR2 from the germline V gene are SGHKS and YYEKEE (reference sequence). DNA for the CDR3: TGTGCCAGCAGCTCCTTTATGGATGGACGGGCTGAAAAACTGTTTTTT. This sequence encodes CASSSFMDGRAEKLFF.

CDR3 protein: CASSFSGGGNEQFF. CDR3 bases: TGTGCCAGCAGCTTTAGCGGGGGAGGAAATGAGCAGTTCTTC. This chain joins TRBV5-6 and TRBJ2-1, with TRBD2 identical over 9 bases. Germline V CDR1 and CDR2: SGHDT, YYEEEE. The CDR3 totals 14 residues. Trimming took 2 bases from V and 7 from J; bases not matched to a gene: 4.

This clonotype was counted ten times or more. This CDR3 is CASSYSISTGELFF. The CDR3, as DNA: TGTGCCAGCAGTTACTCGATCTCCACCGGGGAGCTGTTTTTT. The V and J genes are TRBV6-5 and TRBJ2-2; D not resolved. Germline CDR1 is MNHEY and CDR2 is SVGAGI. The CDR3 totals 14 residues. The V and J ends lost 0 bases and 4 bases respectively, with 6 bases between them.

This clonotype appeared many times. The chain combines TRBV2 with TRBJ2-2; perhaps TRBD2 as D (6 bases). This CDR3 contains 16 residues. Germline V CDR1 and CDR2: SNHLY, FYNNEI. V shed 1 base and J shed 5 bases, with 14 bases lying between them. DNA for the CDR3: TGTGCCAGCAGTGAAGTCGGACGGGGGAGGACCGGGGAGCTGTTTTTT. Translation: CASSEVGRGRTGELFF. The full variable domain, with the rest looked up from reference TRBV2 and TRBJ2-2, is EPEVTQTPSHQVTQMGQEVILRCVPISNHLYFYWYRQILGQKVEFLVSFYNNEISEKSEIFDDQFSVERPDGSNFTLKIRSTKLEDSAMYFCASSEVGRGRTGELFFGEGSRLTVL.

The CDR3 sequence: CASSPQGTSGGPREWEQFF. CDR3 coding DNA: TGTGCCAGCAGCCCCCAGGGGACTAGCGGGGGGCCACGAGAATGGGAACAGTTCTTC. The V gene is TRBV13, the J gene TRBJ2-1; 15 nucleotides agree with TRBD2. Germline loops: CDR1 PRHDT, CDR2 FYEKMQ (reference sequence). The CDR3 has 19 residues. V was pared by 5 bases and J by 13 bases, with 21 bases of the junction left unmatched.

This clonotype was recorded at least ten times. The chain employs TRBV7-2 and TRBJ2-3; either TRBD1 or TRBD2 may supply D (7 bases each). The CDR3 is 15 residues long. The V gene lost 3 bases and the J gene lost 6 bases, with 16 bases spanning the gap. CDR1 is SGHTA, CDR2 FQGNSA, per germline. CDR3 in DNA: TGTGCCAGCAGCTTCCACAGGGGCGGGGGTGATACGCAGTATTTT. Translated, it gives CASSFHRGGGDTQYF.